The 26 T cell receptor beta chains reported below all come from one sample, sequenced in a study of cytomegalovirus exposure and HLA in healthy donors. The primer mix had 60 Vbeta and 13 Jbeta primers. The assay was immunoSEQ multiplex PCR, and TCRdb's table has in-frame clones only and misses some. Here the sample spans under 100,000 clones, 79% being singletons. The sequenced sample was PBMCs. These receptors came from a man aged 25-40 years in good health and CMV-seronegative.

This chain connects TRBV19 to TRBJ2-5; unclear D gene. Germline assignment: CDR1 LNHDA and CDR2 SQIVND (reference sequence). V was cut by 3 bases and J by 2 bases, with 10 bases left in between. The CDR3 has 14 residues. This chain's CDR3 is CASSIAATQETQYF. DNA of the CDR3: TGTGCCAGTAGTATCGCGGCTACTCAAGAGACCCAGTACTTC. Full variable domain (outside the CDR3, taken from reference TRBV19 and TRBJ2-5): DGGITQSPKYLFRKEGQNVTLSCEQNLNHDAMYWYRQDPGQGLRLIYYSQIVNDFQKGDIAEGYSVSREKKESFPLTVTSAQKNPTAFYLCASSIAATQETQYFGPGTRLLVL.

The chain links TRBV10-2 to TRBJ1-1, with a possible D match to TRBD1 (6 bases). Germline loops: CDR1 WSHSY, CDR2 SAAADI. Trimming removed 2 bases at V and 4 bases at J, with 26 bases between. This CDR3 is 19 amino acids long. The CDR3 DNA sequence: TGCGCCAGCAGTGAGGCAAACAGGGAACCCCCCACCATGGGCACTGAAGCTTTCTTT. Translating it yields CASSEANREPPTMGTEAFF.

The chain joins TRBV27 to TRBJ1-5; D may be TRBD1 (6 bases). This CDR3 has 15 amino acids. Germline V gene data show CDR1 as MNHEY and CDR2 as SMNVEV (reference sequence). Trimming took 4 bases from V and 7 from J, leaving 17 bases between them. This CDR3 is CASSSGRGVRQPQHF. DNA of the CDR3: TGTGCCAGCAGTTCGGGCAGGGGTGTAAGGCAGCCCCAGCATTTT.

The chain links TRBV30 to TRBJ2-5; weak D call: TRBD2 (6 bases). Matching the DNA end better, TRBJ2-7 makes the J call doubtful. Germline V gene sequence: CDR1 GTSNPN, CDR2 SVGIG (reference sequence). The CDR3 spans 13 residues. The CDR3 coding sequence is TGTGCCTGGAGGCGGGACCAAACATCCGAGCAGTACTTC. Its protein product is CAWRRDQTSEQYF.

The V and J genes are TRBV6-4 and TRBJ1-6; 7 nucleotides line up with TRBD1. V shed 3 bases, J shed 5 bases, and the junction held 4 bases outside the gene matches. The CDR3 runs 15 residues. The germline CDR1 and CDR2 sequences are MRHNA and SNTAGT. CDR3 residues: CASSEGTADNSPLHF. The CDR3 nucleotides read TGTGCCAGCAGTGAAGGGACAGCTGATAATTCACCCCTCCACTTT.

The chain employs TRBV5-5 and TRBJ2-2, with 8 nucleotides matching TRBD2. The CDR3 runs to 16 residues. The ends lost 3 bases at V and 0 bases at J; junction bases unmatched: 4. The germline CDR1 and CDR2 sequences are SGHKS and YYEKEE (reference sequence). For the CDR3, the DNA is TGTGCCAGCAGCTACTTAGCGGGAACGAACACCGGGGAGCTGTTTTTT. Protein: CASSYLAGTNTGELFF.

The V call is TRBV7-2, the J call TRBJ2-1; a weak D match, TRBD2 (6 bases). The CDR3 is 18 amino acids. From germline, CDR1 is SGHTA and CDR2 FQGNSA. V lost 4 bases and J lost 1, with 20 bases in between. CDR3 sequence: CASSWYRWGRGSYNEQFF. CDR3 DNA: TGTGCCAGCAGCTGGTACAGATGGGGTCGGGGGTCCTACAATGAGCAGTTCTTC.

J is TRBJ1-6 and V is TRBV6-1; no firm D call. The CDR3 sequence is 15 residues long. The germline V gene encodes CDR1 MNHNS and CDR2 SASEGT. The V gene lost 4 bases and the J gene lost 4 bases, with 11 bases spanning the gap. CDR3 sequence: CASSGQRRYNSPLHF. CDR3 bases: TGTGCCAGCAGTGGCCAGCGGAGGTATAATTCACCCCTCCACTTT.

This clone was seen just once. This sequence joins TRBV2 and TRBJ2-7, with 8 positions matching TRBD2. V shed 6 bases and J 2 bases; nucleotides not matched to a gene: 9. CDR1 SNHLY and CDR2 FYNNEI come from the germline V gene. The CDR3 sequence is 15 residues long. CDR3 protein: CASRDYGREAYEQYF. CDR3 bases: TGTGCCAGCAGGGATTACGGGAGGGAGGCCTACGAGCAGTACTTC.

This clone was observed a few times. This chain's CDR3 is CASSQDLSYNQPQHF. CDR3 sequence (DNA): TGCGCCAGCAGCCAAGATCTATCGTACAATCAGCCCCAGCATTTT. This rearrangement joins TRBV4-3 to TRBJ1-5; D remains unclear. Trimming took off 0 bases at V and 3 bases at J, with 9 bases between the two ends. The CDR3 covers 15 residues. Germline lookup yields CDR1 LGHNA and CDR2 YSLEER.

This chain links TRBV7-2 with TRBJ2-5; TRBD1 is a possible D gene (6 bases). The J call may be incorrect, as the DNA end agrees better with TRBJ2-7. From germline, CDR1 is SGHTA and CDR2 FQGNSA. The CDR3 is made up of 15 amino acids. In DNA form, the CDR3 reads TGTGCCAGCAGCTTAGGGCCAGGGACACTCTACGAGCAGTACTTC. Encoded protein: CASSLGPGTLYEQYF.

This clone was detected once. V is TRBV7-8 and J is TRBJ2-3; 9 bases map to TRBD2. The V gene's germline CDR1 is SGHVS and CDR2 FQNEAQ. The ends lost 1 base at V and 5 bases at J; junction bases unmatched: 16. The CDR3 runs to 19 residues. The CDR3 spells CASSLVSPLAGGGGDTQYF. The CDR3 DNA reads TGTGCCAGCAGCTTAGTGTCTCCGCTAGCGGGCGGGGGGGGAGATACGCAGTATTTT.

The gene calls are TRBV4-1 and TRBJ2-3; 9 positions match TRBD1. The CDR3 spans 16 residues. The V gene's germline CDR1 is MGHRA and CDR2 YSYEKL. Trimming at V came to 3 bases and at J to 2 bases, leaving 6 bases not matched to a gene. The CDR3 is CASSQTGQGPTDTQYF. The CDR3 DNA follows: TGCGCCAGCAGCCAGACGGGACAGGGACCCACAGATACGCAGTATTTT.

The CDR3 sequence is CASSFLGASGYNEQFF. Written as DNA, the CDR3 is TGTGCCAGCAGTTTTTTGGGGGCCTCGGGATACAATGAGCAGTTCTTC. This chain joins TRBV27 and TRBJ2-1, with D maybe TRBD1 (6 bases). The germline V gene has CDR1 MNHEY and CDR2 SMNVEV (reference sequence). V dropped 3 bases and J dropped 4 bases, with 16 bases sitting between them. The CDR3 totals 16 residues.

V and J are TRBV2 and TRBJ2-1; 10 bases agree with TRBD2. Losses at the gene ends were 5 bases for V and 4 bases for J; bases not matched to a gene: 8. In germline, CDR1 is SNHLY, CDR2 FYNNEI. The CDR3 contains 16 residues. CDR3 sequence reads: CASSYSLAGSYNEQFF. Here the CDR3 DNA reads TGTGCCAGCAGTTACTCACTAGCGGGATCTTACAATGAGCAGTTCTTC.

This rearrangement joins TRBV4-2 to TRBJ1-5; D is unresolved. The CDR3 totals 17 residues. With 0 bases removed from V and 5 bases from J, the gap between germline ends came to 17 bases. Germline V CDR1 and CDR2: LGHNA, YNFKEQ. The CDR3 reads CASSQDGAARTHQPQHF. As DNA, the CDR3 is TGTGCCAGCAGCCAAGATGGAGCAGCTCGTACTCATCAGCCCCAGCATTTT.

This clone was seen once. This chain connects TRBV9 to TRBJ1-3; a possible D gene is TRBD1 (5 bases). The CDR3 loop spans 13 amino acids. V was cut by 0 bases and J by 10 bases, with 11 bases left in between. Germline V gene data show CDR1 as SGDLS and CDR2 as YYNGEE. CDR3 DNA: TGTGCCAGCAGCGTAGGGGGGGTAGGAACCATATATTTT. It yields the protein CASSVGGVGTIYF.

The chain employs TRBV7-8 and TRBJ1-5, with D tentatively TRBD1 (6 bases). The CDR3 covers 16 residues. Looked up from germline, CDR1 is SGHVS and CDR2 is FQNEAQ. The germline V and J ends were trimmed by 5 bases and 0 bases, with 14 bases remaining between them. CDR3 region: CASSTTGLNSNQPQHF. As DNA, the CDR3 is TGTGCCAGCAGCACGACAGGACTTAATAGCAATCAGCCCCAGCATTTT.

The rearrangement links TRBV25-1 to TRBJ1-5, with a weak D call TRBD1 (6 bases). Germline-derived CDR1 and CDR2 are MGHDK and SYGVNS. The CDR3 runs 14 residues. Trimming left V 3 bases short and J 7 bases short, with 13 bases between. The CDR3 sequence: CASSETHRDQPQHF. The CDR3 DNA reads as TGTGCCAGCAGTGAGACCCACAGGGACCAGCCCCAGCATTTT.

The chain combines TRBV19 with TRBJ2-7; no clear D. Germline V gene lookup returns CDR1 LNHDA and CDR2 SQIVND (reference sequence). The CDR3 is 14 residues long. Trimming removed 5 bases at V and 0 bases at J, with 11 bases between. The CDR3 nucleotides read TGTGCCAGTAGTCTTCAGGTCAACTCCTACGAGCAGTACTTC. Translating it yields CASSLQVNSYEQYF.

This sequence joins TRBV18 and TRBJ2-7; 16 bases line up with TRBD2. The length of the CDR3 is 15 residues. V lost 5 bases to trimming and J lost 5 bases; unmatched junction nucleotides: 3. Germline V gene sequence: CDR1 KGHSH, CDR2 LQKENI. CDR3 coding DNA: TGTGCCAGCTCATCGGGACTAGCGGGAGGGAACGAGCAGTACTTC. Translation gives CASSSGLAGGNEQYF.

This chain connects TRBV11-2 to TRBJ1-2, with D hard to call. The CDR3 totals 13 residues. Trimming removed 5 bases at V and 8 bases at J, with 15 bases between. The germline gives CDR1 SGHAT, CDR2 FQNNGV. The CDR3 here is CASSDQELGGYTF. In DNA, the CDR3 is TGTGCCAGCAGCGATCAGGAATTGGGCGGCTACACCTTC.

The rearrangement links TRBV11-2 to TRBJ2-3; 8 bases are shared with TRBD2. Germline CDR1 is SGHAT and CDR2 is FQNNGV. This CDR3 comprises 17 residues. V lost 1 base, J lost 8 bases, and 14 bases stayed unmatched. CDR3 amino acids: CASSLGRVGTRLGTQYF. For the CDR3, the DNA is TGTGCCAGCAGCTTAGGGAGGGTCGGGACTAGGCTAGGTACGCAGTATTTT.

This clone has a handful of counts. V gene TRBV14 combines with J gene TRBJ2-3; 8 nucleotides match TRBD2. V lost 2 bases to trimming and J lost 8 bases; unmatched junction nucleotides: 6. The CDR3 extends over 14 amino acids. Germline V gene data show CDR1 as SGHDN and CDR2 as FVKESK. Here the CDR3 reads CASSQPGGPGTQYF. The DNA of the CDR3 is TGTGCCAGCAGCCAACCGGGGGGGCCGGGTACGCAGTATTTT.

The chain combines TRBV2 with TRBJ1-4; 7 nucleotides agree with TRBD1. Germline CDR1 SNHLY, CDR2 FYNNEI. V lost 6 bases, J lost 6 bases, and 7 bases stayed unmatched. The CDR3 runs to 14 residues. The CDR3 nucleotides read TGTGCCAGCAGCACAGACAGGGCGGATGAAAAACTGTTTTTT. Translated: CASSTDRADEKLFF.

This clone was seen only a few times. The gene calls are TRBV19 and TRBJ1-1; D unclear. V lost 1 base, J lost 0 bases, and 6 bases lay in between. This CDR3 is 14 amino acids long. CDR1 and CDR2 (germline): LNHDA, SQIVND (reference sequence). The CDR3 DNA sequence: TGTGCCAGTAGTATAGCCCGTATGAACACTGAAGCTTTCTTT. Its translation: CASSIARMNTEAFF.